These 22 T cell receptor beta chains came from one sample sequenced in a study of T cells after yellow fever vaccination. TCRdb reanalysed the 5' RACE reads using MiXCR and keeps one entry per CDR3 protein. The sample records 200,000 to 300,000 distinct CDR3 sequences, over 3% being singletons. The sample consisted of PBMCs, taken 15 days after the yellow fever booster vaccination. The receptors were sampled from a man younger than 35 who received the YFV17D yellow fever vaccine.

At least ten counts were recorded for this clonotype. The J gene is TRBJ2-7, the V gene TRBV27; TRBD1 agrees at 8 bases. The CDR3 is 14 residues long. Germline-derived CDR1 and CDR2 are MNHEY and SMNVEV (reference sequence). V trimming: 3 bases; J trimming: 4 bases; junction bases outside the gene matches: 5. The CDR3 reads CASSLGRGQYEQYF. The DNA of the CDR3 is TGTGCCAGCAGTTTGGGCAGGGGGCAATACGAGCAGTACTTC.

This clonotype occurred many times. The J gene is TRBJ2-1, the V gene TRBV11-1; 10 positions match TRBD1. The V gene's germline CDR1 is SGHAT and CDR2 FQDESV (reference sequence). Trimming removed 7 bases from V and 2 bases from J; junction bases left unmatched: 8. This CDR3 has 16 amino acids. CDR3 amino acids: CASTSPGTGAYNEQFF. CDR3 coding DNA: TGTGCCAGCACCAGCCCCGGGACAGGGGCCTACAATGAGCAGTTCTTC. The full variable domain, in which reference TRBV11-1 and TRBJ2-1 provide the parts outside the CDR3, is EAEVAQSPRYKITEKSQAVAFWCDPISGHATLYWYRQILGQGPELLVQFQDESVVDDSQLPKDRFSAERLKGVDSTLKIQPAELGDSAMYLCASTSPGTGAYNEQFFGPGTRLTVL.

This clonotype has a count of ten or more. This sequence joins TRBV28 and TRBJ2-4; D possibly uses TRBD1 or TRBD2 (5 bases each). The CDR3 loop spans 13 amino acids. Germline values: CDR1 MDHEN, CDR2 SYDVKM. The V end was cut by 8 bases, the J end by 5 bases, with 13 bases between. The CDR3 spells CASEGNLENIQYF. The CDR3 DNA sequence: TGTGCCAGCGAGGGGAATTTGGAAAACATTCAGTACTTC.

Ten or more counts support this clonotype. CDR3 sequence (DNA): TGTGCCAGCAGCTTGACAGGGAGGGCCGGGGAGCTGTTTTTT. Translated: CASSLTGRAGELFF. The chain has TRBV7-2 and TRBJ2-2; D is possibly TRBD1 or TRBD2 (7 bases each). Germline V gene sequence: CDR1 SGHTA, CDR2 FQGNSA. V lost 3 bases to trimming and J lost 6 bases, with 11 bases between them. The CDR3 length is 14 residues.

This clonotype was counted many times. J is TRBJ2-5 and V is TRBV29-1, with 12 bases identical to TRBD2. The CDR3 is 16 amino acids. Germline-derived CDR1 and CDR2 are SQVTM and ANQGSEA. J was trimmed by 0 bases and V by 6 bases; bases with no gene match: 8. As DNA, the CDR3 is TGCAGCGTCAAGGGTCTAGCGGGGGGGAACCAAGAGACCCAGTACTTC. Translation gives CSVKGLAGGNQETQYF.

The table lists this clonotype with many counts. The chain joins TRBV12-3 or TRBV12-4 to TRBJ1-5, with a weak D call TRBD1 (5 bases). V was clipped by 3 bases and J by 6 bases, with 9 bases between them. The CDR3 length is 13 residues. CDR3 protein: CASSLERGQPQHF. Written as DNA, the CDR3 is TGTGCCAGCAGTTTGGAAAGGGGTCAGCCCCAGCATTTT.

This clonotype was observed at least ten times. The chain employs TRBV18 and TRBJ2-7; D gene ambiguous. The germline V gene has CDR1 KGHSH and CDR2 LQKENI. The CDR3 length is 11 residues. Deletions cut 0 bases from V and 3 bases from J, with 0 bases between. The CDR3, as DNA: TGTGCCAGCTCACCACCCTACGAGCAGTACGTC. Its protein product is CASSPPYEQYV.

In its sample, this clonotype was seen many times. The rearrangement links TRBV2 to TRBJ2-7, with D perhaps TRBD2 (5 bases). Germline V gives CDR1 SNHLY, CDR2 FYNNEI. With 6 bases removed from V and 3 bases from J, the gap between germline ends came to 21 bases. The CDR3 consists of 16 residues. In DNA form, the CDR3 reads TGTGCCAGCAGAAACGGCATCCCTAGCCGAAACTACGAGCAGTACTTC. It encodes CASRNGIPSRNYEQYF.

As regards this clonotype: A much larger clone differs from this one at a single base, so this may be a read error. V usage is TRBV6-5 and J usage is TRBJ2-3; D is ambiguous. Germline CDR1 reads MNHEY; CDR2 reads SVGAGI. This CDR3 comprises 14 residues. Trimming left V 2 bases short and J 2 bases short, with 8 bases between. Here the CDR3 reads CASSYTWATDTQYF. The CDR3 nucleotides are TGTGCCAGCAGTTACACATGGGCCACAGATACGCAGTATTTT.

The chain recombines TRBV6-2 or TRBV6-3 with TRBJ2-2; D is ambiguous. The CDR3 totals 16 residues. Trimming shortened V by 4 bases and J by 6 bases, and 18 bases separated the two germline ends. In germline, CDR1 is MNHEY, CDR2 SVGEGT. CDR3 DNA: TGTGCCAGCAGTTTGGGGATCCCTTGGGAACCCGGGGAGCTGTTTTTT. This gives the protein CASSLGIPWEPGELFF.

This clonotype was detected many times. V usage is TRBV6-5 and J usage is TRBJ1-2; possibly TRBD1 for D (5 bases). The CDR3 loop spans 18 amino acids. Germline CDR1 MNHEY, CDR2 SVGAGI. Trimming left V 6 bases short and J 1 base short, with 24 bases between. CDR3 in DNA: TGTGCCAGCAGGGCTCCTCGGACGGGGGGACCTTTTAACTATGGCTACACCTTC. Protein sequence: CASRAPRTGGPFNYGYTF.

Ten or more counts support this clonotype. The rearrangement joins TRBV6-5 to TRBJ2-7, with 11 bases aligning to TRBD2. The length of the CDR3 is 16 residues. Losses at the gene ends were 0 bases for V and 4 bases for J; bases not matched to a gene: 5. Per germline, CDR1 MNHEY and CDR2 SVGAGI. CDR3 bases: TGTGCCAGCAGTTACTCGATAACTAGCGGGGGATACGAGCAGTACTTC. Amino acids: CASSYSITSGGYEQYF.

This clonotype was seen ten or more times. This rearrangement joins TRBV6-2 or TRBV6-3 to TRBJ2-3, with 9 bases identical to TRBD2. Germline assignment: CDR1 MNHEY and CDR2 SVGEGT. Trimming removed 7 bases from V and 4 bases from J; junction bases left unmatched: 12. The CDR3 extends over 16 amino acids. The CDR3 DNA reads TGTGCCAGCACCCTACGGCGGACTAGCGTTCCAGATACGCAGTATTTT. Translation gives CASTLRRTSVPDTQYF.

This clonotype was seen many times. V usage is TRBV5-1 and J usage is TRBJ2-1; D may match TRBD1 or TRBD2 (5 bases each). CDR3 size: 16 residues. V lost 4 bases to trimming and J lost 5 bases, with 19 bases between them. Germline V CDR1 and CDR2: SGHRS, YFSETQ. The CDR3 loop is CASSAPGNLAHNEQFF. In DNA form, the CDR3 reads TGCGCCAGCAGCGCCCCAGGGAACCTAGCCCACAATGAGCAGTTCTTC.

This clonotype was counted many times. CDR3 in amino acids: CSARYRQTNTEAFF. In nucleotides, the CDR3 is TGCAGTGCTAGATATCGGCAGACGAACACTGAAGCTTTCTTT. The V call is TRBV20-1, the J call TRBJ1-1; no clear D gene. The V and J ends lost 2 bases and 1 base respectively, with 11 bases between them. There are 14 residues in the CDR3. Germline V CDR1 and CDR2: DFQATT, SNEGSKA (reference sequence).

Ten or more counts support this clonotype. The V call is TRBV5-5, the J call TRBJ2-2; D possibly matches TRBD1 or TRBD2 (6 bases each). The CDR3 contains 17 residues. Per germline, CDR1 SGHKS and CDR2 YYEKEE (reference sequence). Trimming took off 7 bases at V and 5 bases at J, with 24 bases between the two ends. CDR3 amino acids: CASEMALSGGRTGELFF. CDR3 DNA sequence: TGTGCCAGCGAAATGGCACTGTCCGGGGGCAGAACCGGGGAGCTGTTTTTT. Supplemented by reference TRBV5-5 and TRBJ2-2, the full variable domain reads DAGVTQSPTHLIKTRGQQVTLRCSPISGHKSVSWYQQVLGQGPQFIFQYYEKEERGRGNFPDRFSARQFPNYSSELNVNALLLGDSALYLCASEMALSGGRTGELFFGEGSRLTVL.

This clonotype was seen at least ten times. The genes are TRBV25-1 and TRBJ2-5; the D is unclear. The CDR3 is 12 amino acids. Germline V gene lookup returns CDR1 MGHDK and CDR2 SYGVNS. Trimming cost V 5 bases and J 7 bases, with 11 bases left between them. As DNA, the CDR3 is TGTGCCAGCAGTCCCGACCCGGGGACCCAGTACTTC. Amino acid sequence: CASSPDPGTQYF.

Ten or more counts support this clonotype. The rearrangement links TRBV5-1 to TRBJ1-5; D remains unclear. The CDR3 totals 15 residues. V lost 0 bases, J lost 0 bases, and 7 bases lay in between. Germline V gives CDR1 SGHRS, CDR2 YFSETQ. The CDR3 region has the DNA TGCGCCAGCAGCTTGGTGCCAGATAGCAATCAGCCCCAGCATTTT. This sequence encodes CASSLVPDSNQPQHF.

This clonotype was recorded many times. The chain joins TRBV7-6 to TRBJ1-1; the D gene is possibly TRBD1 (5 bases). Trimming shortened V by 5 bases and J by 4 bases, and 11 bases separated the two germline ends. The germline CDR1 and CDR2 sequences are SGHVS and FNYEAQ. This CDR3 has 13 amino acids. The CDR3 is CASSSGTITEAFF. CDR3 nucleotide sequence: TGTGCCAGCAGCAGTGGGACGATCACTGAAGCTTTCTTT.

This chain's CDR3 is CASRYRDLVNEQFF. The CDR3 DNA is TGTGCCAGCAGATACCGGGACTTAGTCAATGAGCAGTTCTTC. This chain uses TRBV6-6 with TRBJ2-1; D perhaps matches TRBD2 (6 bases). Per the germline V gene, CDR1 is MNHNY and CDR2 is SVGAGI (reference sequence). The CDR3 spans 14 residues. V dropped 6 bases and J dropped 6 bases, with 15 bases sitting between them.

This clonotype showed up just a few times. CDR3 in amino acids: CSAKAFSGNTIYF. CDR3 sequence (DNA): TGCAGTGCTAAGGCCTTCTCTGGAAACACCATATATTTT. The V call is TRBV20-1, the J call TRBJ1-3; D call uncertain. Trimming left V 4 bases short and J 0 bases short, with 7 bases between. This CDR3 is 13 amino acids long. CDR1 DFQATT and CDR2 SNEGSKA come from the germline V gene (reference sequence).

Ten or more counts support this clonotype. This rearrangement joins TRBV7-9 to TRBJ2-7, with 9 bases fitting TRBD1. Trimming removed 3 bases from V and 5 bases from J; junction bases left unmatched: 8. The CDR3 contains 15 residues. Germline V CDR1 and CDR2: SEHNR, FQNEAQ (reference sequence). CDR3 in DNA: TGTGCCAGCAGCTTGATAAAGGACAGGGGAAACGAGCAGTACGTC. It encodes CASSLIKDRGNEQYV.